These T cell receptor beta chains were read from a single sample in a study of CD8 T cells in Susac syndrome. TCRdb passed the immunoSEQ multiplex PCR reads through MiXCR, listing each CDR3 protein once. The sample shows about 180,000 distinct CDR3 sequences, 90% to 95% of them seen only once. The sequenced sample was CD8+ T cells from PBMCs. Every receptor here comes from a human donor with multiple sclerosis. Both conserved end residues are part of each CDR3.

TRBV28 CATEATGTRRGYTF
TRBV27 CASSLFASLGEKLFF
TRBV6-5 CASSYTPGYGYTF
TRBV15 CATSSLPPGQGFSYEQYF
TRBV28 CASSRLAGALWAYEQYF
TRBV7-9 CASSYTVSYEQYF
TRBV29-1 CSAYGDRGPRRYGYTF
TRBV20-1 CSAPGRGINYGYTF
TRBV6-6 CASSPNGANVLTF
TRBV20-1 CSARGGLAGGEGYEQYF
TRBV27 CASFGGVNTEAFF
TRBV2 CASIGNEQFF
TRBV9 CASSVARTEEDTEAFF
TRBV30 CAWKGGLNTEAFF
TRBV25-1 CASSDPSGATYEQYF
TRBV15 CATSGRWTGGYEQYF
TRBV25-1 CASSDLRDDPYGYTF
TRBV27 CASTELAGSETQYF
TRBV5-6 CASSLGGGTYGYTF
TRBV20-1 CSATGTGPNYGYTF
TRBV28 CASNGMASGSWSDTQYF
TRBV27 CASSLAGYKEQYF
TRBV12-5 CASARGDSLNEQYF
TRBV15 CATSSEITLHNEQFF
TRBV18 CASSPPGGGGNTIYF
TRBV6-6 CASSYGSLSTDTQYF
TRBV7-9 CASSSSDRIWAFF
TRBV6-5 CASSPLGGTYEQYF
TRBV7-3 CASSLTLGPDTQYF
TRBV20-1 CSAREARGETDTQYF
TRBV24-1 CATSDPELDEQFF
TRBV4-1 CASSQDHGTTNEKLFF
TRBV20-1 CSTTEWGQGYNEQFF
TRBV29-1 CSVVWDGAYEQYF
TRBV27 CASSWTGYSNQPQHF
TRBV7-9 CASTNTEQDTQYF
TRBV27 CASSSGAGGNYGYTF
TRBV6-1 CASSEFRDRGKGEQFF
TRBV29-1 CSVDRSETYGYTF
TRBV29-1 CSVVSSYGYTF
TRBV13 CASSLPPGAVPDALREQFF
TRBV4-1 CASSQARLNTEAFF
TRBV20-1 CSARASGVISYEQFF
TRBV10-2 CASSEVRAEQYF
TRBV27 CASSLRGEGELFF
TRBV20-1 CSARGGTSGTNEQFF
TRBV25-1 CASSEGQAGELFF
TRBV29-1 CSVVGRLTGDEQFF
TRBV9 CASSPPPRDGYTF
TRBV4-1 CASSQDRTAYEQYF
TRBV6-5 CASSLTDGDIQYF
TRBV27 CASIRGGPVGEQFF
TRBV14 CASSQRLWETQYF
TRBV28 CASSLGTGGLYEQYF
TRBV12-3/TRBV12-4 CASRMGLAAYNEQFF
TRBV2 CASSQPPSHGEETQYF